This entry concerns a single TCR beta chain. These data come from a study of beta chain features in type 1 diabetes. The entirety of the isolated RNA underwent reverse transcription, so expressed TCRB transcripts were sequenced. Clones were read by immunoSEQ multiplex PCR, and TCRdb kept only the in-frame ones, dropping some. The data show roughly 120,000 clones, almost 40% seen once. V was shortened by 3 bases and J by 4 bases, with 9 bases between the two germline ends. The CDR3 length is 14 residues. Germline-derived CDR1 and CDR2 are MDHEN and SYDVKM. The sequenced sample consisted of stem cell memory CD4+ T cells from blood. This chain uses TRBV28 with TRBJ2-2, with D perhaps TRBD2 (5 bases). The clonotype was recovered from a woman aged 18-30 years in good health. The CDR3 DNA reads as TGTGCCAGCAGTTTTTTGAGGGCCACCGGGGAGCTGTTTTTT. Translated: CASSFLRATGELFF.